The T cell receptor (beta chain) described here comes from a study of T cells in Graves' hyperthyroidism and ophthalmopathy. The sample holds many counts of this clonotype. Amplification yielded TCR beta CDR3 regions, with RNA transcripts as the source. An initial round of RT-PCR targeting the TCR CDR3 relied on the HTBI primer set. In TCRdb, the multiplex PCR reads were re-called with MiXCR into one record per CDR3 protein. Of about 360,000 distinct CDR3 sequences detected, 13% appear once; the ten largest clones hold less than 10%. The clonotype originates from a woman in her late teens or twenties with Graves' hyperthyroidism. Sequencing was done on a sample of blood.

CDR3 amino acids: CASSYPDREETQYF. The CDR3 nucleotides read TGTGCCAGCAGCTATCCTGACAGGGAAGAGACCCAGTACTTC. The rearrangement uses TRBV7-2 and TRBJ2-5; 7 bases align to TRBD1. Germline values: CDR1 SGHTA, CDR2 FQGNSA. V was pared by 4 bases and J by 3 bases, with 5 bases of the junction left unmatched. The CDR3 has 14 amino acids.